This passage covers 32 T cell receptor beta chains from one sample sequenced in a study of lymphopenia after photon versus proton radiotherapy. The assay was immunoSEQ multiplex PCR, and TCRdb's table has in-frame clones only and misses some. The repertoire holds 55,000 to 70,000 clones, with 85% to 95% as singletons. The source was peripheral blood, collected from a patient treated with photon-based radiotherapy. The receptor set was obtained from a woman in her forties with cholangiocarcinoma.

The chain recombines TRBV5-1 with TRBJ1-1; 7 positions match TRBD1. V trimming: 4 bases; J trimming: 3 bases; junction bases outside the gene matches: 6. Germline values: CDR1 SGHRS, CDR2 YFSETQ. The CDR3 runs to 14 residues. CDR3 nucleotide sequence: TGCGCCAGCAGCCCGACAGGGTTGGACACTGAAGCTTTCTTT. Translating it yields CASSPTGLDTEAFF.

The chain is built from TRBV5-1 and TRBJ1-1, with no clear D. Germline V gene sequence: CDR1 SGHRS, CDR2 YFSETQ. V lost 4 bases and J lost 4, with 11 bases in between. The CDR3 runs 13 residues. The CDR3 loop is CASSPGSGTEAFF. The CDR3 nucleotides read TGCGCCAGCAGCCCGGGTAGCGGCACTGAAGCTTTCTTT.

The chain couples TRBV6-1 to TRBJ1-4, with D possibly being TRBD1 (5 bases). V dropped 3 bases and J dropped 4 bases, with 12 bases sitting between them. The germline V gene encodes CDR1 MNHNS and CDR2 SASEGT. The CDR3 length is 15 residues. CDR3 loop: CASSEHGGVNEKLFF. The CDR3 DNA reads TGTGCCAGCAGTGAGCACGGGGGGGTTAATGAAAAACTGTTTTTT.

This clone was seen a single time. The CDR3 is CASSDPGQTRTYEQYF. DNA of the CDR3: TGCGCCAGCAGTGACCCCGGACAGACGCGGACCTACGAGCAGTACTTC. V gene TRBV10-2 combines with J gene TRBJ2-7; the D gene is possibly TRBD1 (6 bases). The V gene's germline CDR1 is WSHSY and CDR2 SAAADI. The V and J ends lost 3 bases and 2 bases respectively, with 17 bases between them. This CDR3 contains 16 residues.

V is TRBV9 and J is TRBJ2-2; D may be TRBD2 (6 bases). The CDR3 sequence is 16 residues long. CDR1 and CDR2 from the germline V gene are SGDLS and YYNGEE. V was cut by 2 bases and J by 7 bases, with 18 bases left in between. The CDR3 region is CASSVRRDSADGELFF. CDR3 sequence (DNA): TGTGCCAGCAGCGTGCGGCGGGACTCAGCGGACGGGGAGCTGTTTTTT.

The chain joins TRBV2 to TRBJ1-1; D remains ambiguous. Germline CDR1 reads SNHLY; CDR2 reads FYNNEI. Trimming pared 5 bases from V and 1 base from J, leaving 5 bases between. The length of the CDR3 is 12 residues. For the CDR3, the DNA is TGTGCCAGCAGTCGTACGAACACTGAAGCTTTCTTT. It codes for CASSRTNTEAFF.

This clone was found once. This chain's CDR3 is CASSLAAVSSTGELFF. CDR3 nucleotide sequence: TGTGCCAGCAGCTTAGCGGCGGTCAGCTCCACCGGGGAGCTGTTTTTT. This sequence joins TRBV7-2 and TRBJ2-2; D remains ambiguous. Germline assignment: CDR1 SGHTA and CDR2 FQGNSA. The CDR3 runs 16 residues. The V gene lost 0 bases and the J gene lost 4 bases, with 12 bases spanning the gap.

This chain uses TRBV5-1 with TRBJ1-2; 7 nucleotides line up with TRBD1. The CDR3 contains 16 residues. V lost 4 bases, J lost 4 bases, and 13 bases stayed unmatched. Germline CDR1 SGHRS, CDR2 YFSETQ. CDR3 amino acids: CASSGSYTGVSYGYTF. CDR3 DNA sequence: TGCGCCAGCAGCGGGAGCTACACAGGGGTCTCCTATGGCTACACCTTC.

The chain carries TRBV7-9 and TRBJ2-3; D not resolved. The V gene lost 4 bases and the J gene lost 6 bases, with 20 bases spanning the gap. Per the germline V gene, CDR1 is SEHNR and CDR2 is FQNEAQ (reference sequence). This CDR3 has 16 residues. DNA of the CDR3: TGTGCCAGCAGCTACTTCAACCCACTTGCCCTTGATACGCAGTATTTT. It is translated as CASSYFNPLALDTQYF.

The chain's CDR3 is CASSLKVGDDGYTF. CDR3 nucleotide sequence: TGTGCCAGCAGCTTAAAGGTTGGAGATGATGGCTACACCTTC. V usage is TRBV7-9 and J usage is TRBJ1-2, with D unresolved. V was pared by 2 bases and J by 6 bases, with 13 bases between. Per germline, CDR1 SEHNR and CDR2 FQNEAQ (reference sequence). The CDR3 length is 14 residues.

The rearrangement joins TRBV6-5 to TRBJ1-2; tentative D call: TRBD1 (5 bases). Per the germline V gene, CDR1 is MNHEY and CDR2 is SVGAGI. Trimming removed 0 bases at V and 4 bases at J, with 12 bases between. This CDR3 is 15 amino acids long. CDR3: CASSYSETQVYGYTF. The CDR3 DNA reads as TGTGCCAGCAGTTACTCGGAGACACAGGTCTATGGCTACACCTTC.

This clone has a handful of counts. The chain links TRBV30 to TRBJ1-5; D is uncertain. This CDR3 region has 15 residues. Per the germline V gene, CDR1 is GTSNPN and CDR2 is SVGIG (reference sequence). Trimming removed 4 bases from V and 5 bases from J, with 18 bases in between. CDR3 loop: CAWTPPEQDHQPQHF. The CDR3 nucleotides are TGTGCCTGGACTCCTCCGGAGCAGGATCATCAGCCCCAGCATTTT.

J is TRBJ2-1 and V is TRBV29-1; 10 positions agree with TRBD2. The germline CDR1 and CDR2 sequences are SQVTM and ANQGSEA. Trimming cost V 3 bases and J 4 bases; bases outside gene matches: 3. The CDR3 has 14 amino acids. The CDR3 DNA is TGCAGCGTTGATGAGCGGGGGGGATACAATGAGCAGTTCTTC. Translating gives CSVDERGGYNEQFF.

The chain links TRBV30 to TRBJ1-2; D is perhaps TRBD1 (6 bases). Germline lookup yields CDR1 GTSNPN and CDR2 SVGIG (reference sequence). This CDR3 contains 14 residues. V was pared by 8 bases and J by 1 base, with 17 bases between. DNA of the CDR3: TGTGCCGCCTCAGGGGAGAGGATTAACTATGGCTACACCTTC. It codes for CAASGERINYGYTF.

The chain recombines TRBV2 with TRBJ2-1; 7 bases are a match to TRBD2. Trimming took 1 base from V and 4 from J; bases not matched to a gene: 4. Germline V gene data show CDR1 as SNHLY and CDR2 as FYNNEI. The CDR3 is 15 residues long. Written as DNA, the CDR3 is TGTGCCAGCAGTGAAGGCGGGAGCGATTACAATGAGCAGTTCTTC. As protein: CASSEGGSDYNEQFF.

This chain joins TRBV18 and TRBJ2-7; tentative D call: TRBD1 (5 bases). Germline loops: CDR1 KGHSH, CDR2 LQKENI. The V and J ends lost 5 bases and 2 bases respectively, with 10 bases between them. The CDR3 totals 13 residues. The CDR3: CASSVQETYEQYF. CDR3 nucleotides: TGTGCCAGCTCAGTACAGGAGACCTACGAGCAGTACTTC.

J is TRBJ1-2 and V is TRBV5-1, with TRBD1 identical over 8 bases. This CDR3 contains 11 residues. CDR1 and CDR2 (germline): SGHRS, YFSETQ. V dropped 3 bases and J dropped 10; count of bases not matched to a gene: 2. CDR3 loop: CASSSDRVYTF. CDR3 coding DNA: TGCGCCAGCAGCTCGGACAGGGTCTACACCTTC.

The chain couples TRBV18 to TRBJ1-3; D gene uncertain. Germline V lookup: CDR1 KGHSH, CDR2 LQKENI. The germline V and J ends were trimmed by 8 bases and 2 bases, with 16 bases remaining between them. This CDR3 is 15 amino acids long. CDR3 sequence reads: CASTRTSGAGNTIYF. CDR3 DNA sequence: TGTGCCAGCACAAGGACCAGCGGCGCTGGAAACACCATATATTTT.

This sequence joins TRBV5-1 and TRBJ2-7, with TRBD2 matching 8 bases. The germline gives CDR1 SGHRS, CDR2 YFSETQ. Unmatched junction bases numbered 10, after V lost 0 bases and J lost 2 bases. There are 17 residues in the CDR3. CDR3 sequence reads: CASSLGGAGAQAYEQYF. As DNA, the CDR3 is TGCGCCAGCAGCTTGGGTGGAGCGGGGGCTCAGGCCTACGAGCAGTACTTC.

This clone was seen a single time. The J gene is TRBJ2-7, the V gene TRBV19; 7 bases agree with TRBD1. Germline V lookup: CDR1 LNHDA, CDR2 SQIVND (reference sequence). This CDR3 comprises 14 residues. The J segment lost 5 bases and the V segment lost 6 bases, leaving 10 bases of the junction unmatched. The CDR3 sequence is CASSRGIGIHEQYF. CDR3 DNA sequence: TGTGCCAGTAGCAGGGGGATTGGGATCCACGAGCAGTACTTC.

The chain joins TRBV2 to TRBJ2-7; D not certain. The CDR3 extends over 14 amino acids. Germline CDR1 is SNHLY and CDR2 is FYNNEI. Deletions cut 3 bases from V and 2 bases from J, with 11 bases between. CDR3 sequence (DNA): TGTGCCAGCAGTGAGGGGTCAGGCGCCTACGAGCAGTACTTC. It specifies CASSEGSGAYEQYF.

The chain is built from TRBV19 and TRBJ2-3; tentative D call: TRBD1 (6 bases). CDR1 is LNHDA, CDR2 SQIVND, per germline (reference sequence). V was trimmed by 6 bases and J by 0 bases, leaving 7 bases between them. The CDR3 length is 13 residues. The CDR3 sequence is CASRDRSTDTQYF. The CDR3 DNA sequence: TGTGCCAGTAGGGACAGAAGCACAGATACGCAGTATTTT. Together with reference TRBV19 and TRBJ2-3, the CDR3 gives the full variable domain: DGGITQSPKYLFRKEGQNVTLSCEQNLNHDAMYWYRQDPGQGLRLIYYSQIVNDFQKGDIAEGYSVSREKKESFPLTVTSAQKNPTAFYLCASRDRSTDTQYFGPGTRLTVL.

This clone rates as large. The CDR3 loop reads CASSQDGTGGVQPQHF. In DNA, the CDR3 is TGCGCCAGCAGCCAAGATGGGACAGGGGGAGTTCAGCCCCAGCATTTT. V gene TRBV4-1 combines with J gene TRBJ1-5; TRBD1 aligns across 11 bases. Germline V gene sequence: CDR1 MGHRA, CDR2 YSYEKL. The CDR3 is made up of 16 amino acids. V shed 0 bases, J shed 6 bases, and the junction held 4 bases outside the gene matches.

This rearrangement joins TRBV7-2 to TRBJ2-7; 9 positions match TRBD1. After removal of 4 bases from V and 6 bases from J, the junction contained 16 bases not matched to a gene. The CDR3 contains 17 residues. CDR1 is SGHTA, CDR2 FQGNSA, per germline. DNA of the CDR3: TGTGCCAGCAGCTCCACCATATCTAGACCACAGGGGGCCGAGCAGTACTTC. Its translation: CASSSTISRPQGAEQYF. The full variable domain, in which reference TRBV7-2 and TRBJ2-7 provide the parts outside the CDR3, is GAGVSQSPSNKVTEKGKDVELRCDPISGHTALYWYRQSLGQGLEFLIYFQGNSAPDKSGLPSDRFSAERTGGSVSTLTIQRTQQEDSAVYLCASSSTISRPQGAEQYFGPGTRLTVT.

For the CDR3, the DNA is TGTGCCAGCAGTTTAGGTTTGGGGACGGCAAGAGATGGCTACACCTTC. This sequence encodes CASSLGLGTARDGYTF. This chain joins TRBV27 and TRBJ1-2; tentative D call: TRBD1 (5 bases). The CDR3 consists of 16 residues. Germline loops: CDR1 MNHEY, CDR2 SMNVEV (reference sequence). V shed 2 bases and J shed 6 bases, with 19 bases lying between them.

This clone was recorded once. The chain has TRBV25-1 and TRBJ1-2, with 7 bases aligning to TRBD1. The junction had 6 bases not matched to a gene; V was cut back by 8 bases and J by 3 bases. The CDR3 extends over 13 amino acids. Looked up from germline, CDR1 is MGHDK and CDR2 is SYGVNS. CDR3 loop: CASLRTGDYGYTF. The CDR3 DNA sequence: TGTGCCAGCCTCCGAACAGGGGACTATGGCTACACCTTC.

The chain uses TRBV6-1 and TRBJ1-6; D is unresolved. The CDR3 has 13 residues. V lost 3 bases, J lost 7 bases, and 7 bases lay in between. Germline lookup yields CDR1 MNHNS and CDR2 SASEGT. CDR3 sequence (DNA): TGTGCCAGCAGTGAGGGAATAAATTCACCCCTCCACTTT. This codes for CASSEGINSPLHF.

The chain combines TRBV6-5 with TRBJ1-3; D remains unclear. Trimming cost V 8 bases and J 0 bases, with 11 bases left between them. The germline gives CDR1 MNHEY, CDR2 SVGAGI. The CDR3 totals 14 residues. The DNA of the CDR3 is TGTGCCAGCGCAGATGGGGTCTCTGGAAACACCATATATTTT. Translation: CASADGVSGNTIYF.

J is TRBJ1-2 and V is TRBV9; a possible D gene is TRBD1 (5 bases). V gave up 0 bases and J gave up 8 bases, with 11 bases separating them. The CDR3 loop spans 13 amino acids. Per the germline V gene, CDR1 is SGDLS and CDR2 is YYNGEE. The CDR3 DNA reads TGTGCCAGCAGCGTAGAGTCCACAGGAGGCTACACCTTC. Protein sequence: CASSVESTGGYTF. The full variable domain, with the rest looked up from reference TRBV9 and TRBJ1-2, is DSGVTQTPKHLITATGQRVTLRCSPRSGDLSVYWYQQSLDQGLQFLIQYYNGEERAKGNILERFSAQQFPDLHSELNLSSLELGDSALYFCASSVESTGGYTFGSGTRLTVV.

The chain uses TRBV5-1 and TRBJ1-4; D gene unclear. CDR1 SGHRS and CDR2 YFSETQ come from the germline V gene. V was pared by 3 bases and J by 8 bases, with 17 bases between. The CDR3 sequence is 15 residues long. The CDR3 DNA reads TGCGCCAGCAGCTCCCGTAGGGAACCCGGGGAAAAACTGTTTTTT. This sequence encodes CASSSRREPGEKLFF. Variable domain in full (rest from reference TRBV5-1 and TRBJ1-4): KAGVTQTPRYLIKTRGQQVTLSCSPISGHRSVSWYQQTPGQGLQFLFEYFSETQRNKGNFPGRFSGRQFSNSRSEMNVSTLELGDSALYLCASSSRREPGEKLFFGSGTQLSVL.

The chain has TRBV5-1 and TRBJ2-1; D may be TRBD1 (5 bases). Trimming left V 0 bases short and J 4 bases short, with 11 bases between. CDR3 length: 15 amino acids. Germline assignment: CDR1 SGHRS and CDR2 YFSETQ. CDR3 sequence: CASSLEGVEYNEQFF. Here the CDR3 DNA reads TGCGCCAGCAGCTTGGAAGGGGTCGAATACAATGAGCAGTTCTTC.

The chain links TRBV5-6 to TRBJ1-2, with D hard to call. Germline CDR1 SGHDT, CDR2 YYEEEE. Trimming cost V 0 bases and J 8 bases, with 11 bases left between them. CDR3 length equals 13 residues. The CDR3 region has the DNA TGTGCCAGCAGCTTGGGTTTTGGCGAGGGCTACACCTTC. Its protein is CASSLGFGEGYTF.